A selection of T cell receptor beta chains follows, all from one sample in a study of cytomegalovirus exposure and HLA in healthy donors. The assay was immunoSEQ multiplex PCR, and TCRdb's table has in-frame clones only and misses some. Of tens of thousands of clones in the sample, over 95% were seen once. Sample: PBMCs. These receptors all come from a woman aged 18-29 years in good health and CMV-seropositive. Both conserved end residues are part of each CDR3. D genes are given only for firm matches. Size is omitted from some rows. Given values are once, few, many or a class for expanded clones.

abundance: NA; v_gene: TRBV5-8; d_gene: TRBD2; j_gene: TRBJ2-7; CDR3aa: CASSLERTSGNYEQYF; CDR3nt: TGTGCCAGCAGTTTGGAACGGACTAGCGGGAACTACGAGCAGTACTTC
abundance: NA; v_gene: TRBV7-9; d_gene: NA; j_gene: TRBJ1-5; CDR3aa: CASRGANNQPQHF; CDR3nt: TGTGCCAGCCGGGGGGCTAACAATCAGCCCCAGCATTTT
abundance: NA; v_gene: TRBV6-5; d_gene: TRBD1; j_gene: TRBJ2-4; CDR3aa: CASRPQGEGIQYF; CDR3nt: TGTGCCAGCAGACCACAGGGGGAAGGGATTCAGTACTTC
abundance: NA; v_gene: TRBV12-5; d_gene: TRBD2; j_gene: TRBJ2-7; CDR3aa: CASGLGSGSYEQYF; CDR3nt: TGTGCTAGTGGTTTGGGTAGCGGGAGCTACGAGCAGTACTTC
abundance: NA; v_gene: TRBV4-3; d_gene: TRBD1; j_gene: TRBJ1-5; CDR3aa: CASSQDPTGNQPQHF; CDR3nt: TGCGCCAGCAGCCAAGACCCGACAGGGAATCAGCCCCAGCATTTT
abundance: NA; v_gene: TRBV15; d_gene: TRBD2; j_gene: TRBJ2-1; CDR3aa: CATSEDLAGGPLDEQFF; CDR3nt: TGTGCCACCAGCGAGGACTTAGCGGGAGGGCCCCTGGATGAGCAGTTCTTC
abundance: NA; v_gene: TRBV7-8; d_gene: NA; j_gene: TRBJ2-7; CDR3aa: CASSLVRAGPAYEQYF; CDR3nt: TGTGCCAGCAGCTTAGTCCGTGCGGGGCCGGCCTACGAGCAGTACTTC
abundance: NA; v_gene: TRBV30; d_gene: NA; j_gene: TRBJ1-5; CDR3aa: CAWSDAGDQPQHF; CDR3nt: TGTGCCTGGAGTGACGCGGGGGATCAGCCCCAGCATTTT
abundance: NA; v_gene: TRBV5-1; d_gene: TRBD2; j_gene: TRBJ2-3; CDR3aa: CASSLVGTRATDTQYF; CDR3nt: TGCGCCAGCAGCTTGGTGGGGACTAGGGCTACAGATACGCAGTATTTT
abundance: NA; v_gene: TRBV4-1; d_gene: NA; j_gene: TRBJ2-7; CDR3aa: CASSQMQISYEQYF; CDR3nt: TGCGCCAGCAGCCAAATGCAGATCTCCTACGAGCAGTACTTC
abundance: NA; v_gene: TRBV7-9; d_gene: NA; j_gene: TRBJ1-5; CDR3aa: CASSLLGGREPQHF; CDR3nt: TGTGCCAGCAGCTTATTGGGAGGGCGGGAGCCCCAGCATTTT
abundance: NA; v_gene: TRBV7-3; d_gene: TRBD1; j_gene: TRBJ2-3; CDR3aa: CASSLTGQGEKYF; CDR3nt: TGTGCCAGCAGCTTAACCGGACAGGGGGAGAAGTATTTT
abundance: NA; v_gene: TRBV9; d_gene: TRBD2; j_gene: TRBJ2-3; CDR3aa: CASSVSLAGGSDTQYF; CDR3nt: TGTGCCAGCAGCGTATCCTTAGCGGGAGGGTCAGATACGCAGTATTTT
abundance: NA; v_gene: TRBV28; d_gene: NA; j_gene: TRBJ1-2; CDR3aa: CASSPSLTTHGYTF; CDR3nt: TGTGCCAGCAGTCCCTCATTGACAACCCATGGCTACACCTTC
abundance: NA; v_gene: TRBV30; d_gene: TRBD1; j_gene: TRBJ1-3; CDR3aa: CAWSVSRTGTRNTIYF; CDR3nt: TGTGCCTGGAGTGTATCCCGGACAGGGACTAGAAACACCATATATTTT
abundance: NA; v_gene: TRBV9; d_gene: NA; j_gene: TRBJ2-5; CDR3aa: CASSPGTPQETQYF; CDR3nt: TGTGCCAGCAGCCCCGGGACTCCCCAAGAGACCCAGTACTTC
abundance: once; v_gene: TRBV19; d_gene: NA; j_gene: TRBJ1-3; CDR3aa: CASSKATVGNTIYF; CDR3nt: TGTGCCAGTAGTAAAGCAACGGTCGGAAACACCATATATTTT
abundance: NA; v_gene: TRBV7-8; d_gene: NA; j_gene: TRBJ2-3; CDR3aa: CASSFFGQRSDTQYF; CDR3nt: TGTGCCAGCAGCTTCTTCGGACAGCGGTCAGATACGCAGTATTTT
abundance: NA; v_gene: TRBV5-4; d_gene: TRBD2; j_gene: TRBJ2-5; CDR3aa: CASSLGTSGRGALETQYF; CDR3nt: TGTGCCAGCAGCCTCGGGACTAGCGGGAGGGGGGCTCTGGAGACCCAGTACTTC
abundance: NA; v_gene: TRBV27; d_gene: NA; j_gene: TRBJ2-7; CDR3aa: CASSSHYEQYF; CDR3nt: TGTGCCAGCAGTTCCCACTACGAGCAGTACTTC
abundance: NA; v_gene: TRBV7-2; d_gene: NA; j_gene: TRBJ2-5; CDR3aa: CASSFRVGEETQYF; CDR3nt: TGTGCCAGCAGCTTCCGGGTAGGGGAAGAGACCCAGTACTTC
abundance: NA; v_gene: TRBV7-2; d_gene: NA; j_gene: TRBJ2-7; CDR3aa: CASSFGGGNTYEQYF; CDR3nt: TGTGCCAGCAGCTTTGGGGGAGGCAATACCTACGAGCAGTACTTC
abundance: NA; v_gene: TRBV11-2; d_gene: NA; j_gene: TRBJ2-7; CDR3aa: CASSPLDSYEQYF; CDR3nt: TGTGCCAGCAGCCCCCTTGACAGTTACGAGCAGTACTTC
abundance: NA; v_gene: TRBV18; d_gene: TRBD2; j_gene: TRBJ2-3; CDR3aa: CASSPVGAGSGTDTQYF; CDR3nt: TGTGCCAGCTCACCAGTCGGAGCGGGGAGCGGCACAGATACGCAGTATTTT
abundance: NA; v_gene: TRBV7-3; d_gene: NA; j_gene: TRBJ2-3; CDR3aa: CASSGPGTSTDTQYF; CDR3nt: TGTGCCAGCAGCGGCCCCGGGACTAGCACAGATACGCAGTATTTT
abundance: NA; v_gene: TRBV13; d_gene: NA; j_gene: TRBJ2-7; CDR3aa: CASTIDNSYEQYF; CDR3nt: TGTGCCAGCACTATAGACAACTCCTACGAGCAGTACTTC
abundance: NA; v_gene: TRBV7-9; d_gene: NA; j_gene: TRBJ2-5; CDR3aa: CASSLTATRGYQETQYF; CDR3nt: TGTGCCAGCAGCTTAACCGCCACCAGGGGTTATCAAGAGACCCAGTACTTC
abundance: NA; v_gene: TRBV2; d_gene: NA; j_gene: TRBJ2-7; CDR3aa: CASSFRNSYEQYF; CDR3nt: TGTGCCAGCAGTTTCAGGAATTCCTACGAGCAGTACTTC
abundance: NA; v_gene: TRBV11-3; d_gene: TRBD2; j_gene: TRBJ2-7; CDR3aa: CASSSTSGLSYEQYF; CDR3nt: TGTGCCAGCAGCTCCACTAGCGGTTTGTCCTACGAGCAGTACTTC
abundance: NA; v_gene: TRBV7-9; d_gene: NA; j_gene: TRBJ2-7; CDR3aa: CASSVRGGEQYF; CDR3nt: TGTGCCAGCAGCGTGCGGGGTGGCGAGCAGTACTTC
abundance: NA; v_gene: TRBV4-1; d_gene: NA; j_gene: TRBJ2-2; CDR3aa: CASSQDSGERTGELFF; CDR3nt: TGCGCCAGCAGCCAAGATTCGGGAGAAAGGACCGGGGAGCTGTTTTTT
abundance: NA; v_gene: TRBV19; d_gene: TRBD1; j_gene: TRBJ1-2; CDR3aa: CASSIQQGYGYTF; CDR3nt: TGTGCCAGTAGTATCCAACAGGGGTATGGCTACACCTTC
abundance: NA; v_gene: TRBV4-1; d_gene: TRBD2; j_gene: TRBJ2-3; CDR3aa: CASSQPLAGTATDTQYF; CDR3nt: TGCGCCAGCAGCCAACCTCTAGCGGGGACTGCCACAGATACGCAGTATTTT
abundance: NA; v_gene: TRBV6-4; d_gene: TRBD1; j_gene: TRBJ2-1; CDR3aa: CASSDSPGQGSDEQFF; CDR3nt: TGTGCCAGCAGTGACTCCCCTGGACAGGGTTCTGATGAGCAGTTCTTC
abundance: NA; v_gene: TRBV6-5; d_gene: TRBD1; j_gene: TRBJ1-2; CDR3aa: CASSTRTGGNYGYTF; CDR3nt: TGTGCCAGCAGTACCCGGACAGGGGGAAACTATGGCTACACCTTC
abundance: NA; v_gene: TRBV30; d_gene: NA; j_gene: TRBJ2-7; CDR3aa: CAWSVLGGHEQYF; CDR3nt: TGTGCCTGGAGTGTCCTCGGGGGTCACGAGCAGTACTTC
abundance: NA; v_gene: TRBV4-3; d_gene: TRBD2; j_gene: TRBJ2-1; CDR3aa: CASSQDSTGGSYNEQFF; CDR3nt: TGCGCCAGCAGCCAAGATTCGACGGGAGGGAGCTACAATGAGCAGTTCTTC
abundance: NA; v_gene: TRBV15; d_gene: TRBD2; j_gene: TRBJ2-5; CDR3aa: CATSPTASGPGVTQYF; CDR3nt: TGTGCCACCAGCCCCACAGCTAGCGGGCCCGGGGTGACCCAGTACTTC
abundance: NA; v_gene: TRBV5-1; d_gene: NA; j_gene: TRBJ1-1; CDR3aa: CASSLGGGGTEAFF; CDR3nt: TGCGCCAGCAGCTTGGGAGGGGGAGGGACTGAAGCTTTCTTT
abundance: NA; v_gene: TRBV7-9; d_gene: TRBD1; j_gene: TRBJ1-1; CDR3aa: CASSLDKGQLNTEAFF; CDR3nt: TGTGCCAGCAGCTTAGATAAGGGACAGCTGAACACTGAAGCTTTCTTT
abundance: once; v_gene: TRBV14; d_gene: NA; j_gene: TRBJ2-3; CDR3aa: CASSQVGRGTDTQYF; CDR3nt: TGTGCCAGCAGCCAAGTGGGCAGGGGCACAGATACGCAGTATTTT